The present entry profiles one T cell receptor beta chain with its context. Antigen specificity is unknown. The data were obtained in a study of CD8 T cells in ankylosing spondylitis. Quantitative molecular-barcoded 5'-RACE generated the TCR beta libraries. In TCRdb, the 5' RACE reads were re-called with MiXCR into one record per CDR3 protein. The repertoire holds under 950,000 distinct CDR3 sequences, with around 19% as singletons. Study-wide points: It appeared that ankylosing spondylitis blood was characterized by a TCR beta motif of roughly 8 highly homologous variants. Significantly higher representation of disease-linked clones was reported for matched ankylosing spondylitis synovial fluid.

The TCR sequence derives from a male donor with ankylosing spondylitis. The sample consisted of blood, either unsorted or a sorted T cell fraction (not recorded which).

Written as DNA, the CDR3 is TGTGCCAGCTCACCAGACAGGGGCGTTCTAGACACTGAAGCTTTCTTT. Its protein is CASSPDRGVLDTEAFF. The chain recombines TRBV18 with TRBJ1-1; 8 nucleotides agree with TRBD1. The CDR3 has 16 residues. Germline-derived CDR1 and CDR2 are KGHSH and LQKENI. The V and J ends lost 2 bases and 3 bases, in that order; junction bases with no gene match: 8.